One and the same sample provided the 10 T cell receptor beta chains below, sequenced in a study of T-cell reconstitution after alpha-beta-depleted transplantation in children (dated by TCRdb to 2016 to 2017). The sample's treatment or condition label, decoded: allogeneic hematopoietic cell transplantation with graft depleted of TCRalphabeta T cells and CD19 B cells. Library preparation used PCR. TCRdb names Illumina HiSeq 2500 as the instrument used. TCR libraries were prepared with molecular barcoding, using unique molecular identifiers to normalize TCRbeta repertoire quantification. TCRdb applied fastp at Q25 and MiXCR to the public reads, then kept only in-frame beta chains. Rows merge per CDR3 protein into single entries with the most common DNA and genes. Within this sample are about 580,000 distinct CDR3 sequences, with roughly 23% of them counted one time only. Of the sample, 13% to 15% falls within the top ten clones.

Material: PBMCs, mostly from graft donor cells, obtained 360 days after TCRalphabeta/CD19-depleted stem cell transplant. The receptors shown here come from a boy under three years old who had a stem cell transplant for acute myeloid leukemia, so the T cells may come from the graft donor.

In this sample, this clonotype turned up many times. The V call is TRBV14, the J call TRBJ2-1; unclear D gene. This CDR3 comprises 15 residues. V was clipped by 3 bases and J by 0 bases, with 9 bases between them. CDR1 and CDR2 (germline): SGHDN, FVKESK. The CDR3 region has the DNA TGTGCCAGCAGCCAGGGTCCCCTCTCCTACAATGAGCAGTTCTTC. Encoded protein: CASSQGPLSYNEQFF.

CDR3 nucleotide sequence: TGCAGTGCTAGAGCCGGGACAGGGATACAAAAACTGTTTTTT. Its translation: CSARAGTGIQKLFF. The chain couples TRBV20-1 to TRBJ1-4; TRBD1 agrees at 9 bases. CDR3 length: 14 amino acids. Germline V gene data show CDR1 as DFQATT and CDR2 as SNEGSKA (reference sequence). V was clipped by 1 base and J by 9 bases; unmatched bases: 6.

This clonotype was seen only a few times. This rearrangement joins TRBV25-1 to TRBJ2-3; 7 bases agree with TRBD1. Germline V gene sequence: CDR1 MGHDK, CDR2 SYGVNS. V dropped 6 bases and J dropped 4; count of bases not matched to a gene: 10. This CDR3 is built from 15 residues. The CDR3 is CASSPLGGDPDTQYF. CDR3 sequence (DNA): TGTGCCAGCAGCCCCTTAGGGGGCGATCCAGATACGCAGTATTTT.

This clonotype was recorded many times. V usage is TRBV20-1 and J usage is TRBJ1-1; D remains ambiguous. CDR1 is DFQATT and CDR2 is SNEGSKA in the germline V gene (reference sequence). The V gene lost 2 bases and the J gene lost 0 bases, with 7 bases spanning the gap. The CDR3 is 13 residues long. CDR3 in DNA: TGCAGTGCTAGATTACCCATGAACACTGAAGCTTTCTTT. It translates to CSARLPMNTEAFF.

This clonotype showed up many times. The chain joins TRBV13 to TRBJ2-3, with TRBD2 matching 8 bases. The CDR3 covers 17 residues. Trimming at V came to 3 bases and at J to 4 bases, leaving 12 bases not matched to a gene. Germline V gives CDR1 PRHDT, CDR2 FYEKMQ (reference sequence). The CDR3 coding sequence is TGTGCCAGCAGCTTCGAACCGGGACTAGTGACTTCAGATACGCAGTATTTT. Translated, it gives CASSFEPGLVTSDTQYF.

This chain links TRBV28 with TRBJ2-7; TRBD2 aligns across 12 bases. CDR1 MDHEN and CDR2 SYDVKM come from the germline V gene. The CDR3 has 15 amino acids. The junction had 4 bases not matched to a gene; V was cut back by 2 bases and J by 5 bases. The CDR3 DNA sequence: TGTGCCAGCAGTTTACTAGCGGGGGGGCCCCACGAGCAGTACGTC. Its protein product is CASSLLAGGPHEQYV.

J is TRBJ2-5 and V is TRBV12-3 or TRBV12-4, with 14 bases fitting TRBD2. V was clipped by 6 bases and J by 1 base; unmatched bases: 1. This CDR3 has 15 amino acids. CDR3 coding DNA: TGTGCCAGCAGGGGACTAGCGGGGGCCCAAGAGACCCAGTACTTC. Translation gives CASRGLAGAQETQYF.

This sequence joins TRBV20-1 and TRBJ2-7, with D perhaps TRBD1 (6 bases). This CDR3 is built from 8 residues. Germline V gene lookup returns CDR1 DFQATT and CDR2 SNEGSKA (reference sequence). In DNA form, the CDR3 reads TGCGGGGGCAGCGAGCAGTACGTC. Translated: CGGSEQYV.

The CDR3 DNA reads TGCAGTGCTAGAGATGGGGAATTTGAGCAGTTCTTC. Translation: CSARDGEFEQFF. V is TRBV20-1 and J is TRBJ2-1; D remains ambiguous. Germline assignment: CDR1 DFQATT and CDR2 SNEGSKA (reference sequence). The CDR3 is made up of 12 amino acids. V was clipped by 0 bases and J by 9 bases, with 9 bases between them.

In nucleotides, the CDR3 is TGTGCCAGCAGTGAATCGGGACAGGGTGGAAGCAATCAGCCCCAGCATTTT. Its protein product is CASSESGQGGSNQPQHF. This sequence joins TRBV25-1 and TRBJ1-5; 9 bases agree with TRBD1. This CDR3 region has 17 residues. The germline V gene has CDR1 MGHDK and CDR2 SYGVNS. J gave up 1 base and V 1 base, and 5 bases lay outside the gene matches.